This entry concerns a single T cell receptor beta chain. Antigen specificity is unknown. This sample stems from a study of T cell responses to AZD1222 COVID-19 vaccine. Sequencing was performed with immunoSEQ multiplex PCR; in TCRdb, only in-frame clones are kept and a portion is missing. The repertoire includes 150,000 to 200,000 clones, about nine tenths of them detected once, and less than 6.5% sits in the top ten. Study results and caveats: There were repertoire samples only from the period after the peak T cell response. Possibly, clonal diversity was underestimated; donors were largely white British and included more females.

Per the germline V gene, CDR1 is MNHEY and CDR2 is SMNVEV (reference sequence). Losses at the gene ends were 6 bases for V and 4 bases for J; bases not matched to a gene: 9. The CDR3 runs 15 residues. This TCR was sampled from an adult who received the AZD1222 COVID-19 vaccine. The sample consisted of peripheral blood, taken 28 days after the second AZD1222 dose. The chain employs TRBV27 and TRBJ2-7; 10 bases align to TRBD1. The CDR3 is CASSLPGTGVYEQYF. In DNA, the CDR3 is TGTGCCAGCAGCTTGCCCGGGACAGGGGTATACGAGCAGTACTTC.